This TCR beta chain was profiled in a study of blood T cell repertoires in COVID-19. Generated by immunoSEQ multiplex PCR, the TCRdb table keeps only in-frame clones and is missing some. The table has fewer than 400,000 clones, around nine tenths seen once. From germline, CDR1 is ENHRY and CDR2 SYGVKD. V dropped 10 bases and J dropped 5; count of bases not matched to a gene: 6. The CDR3 sequence is 15 residues long. The source material was peripheral blood. The TCR originated in a human donor in a cohort sampled during active COVID-19. The chain carries TRBV10-3 and TRBJ2-2; 14 bases map to TRBD2. This CDR3 is CATETSGGDTGELFF. The CDR3 coding sequence is TGTGCCACCGAGACTAGCGGGGGGGATACCGGGGAGCTGTTTTTT.